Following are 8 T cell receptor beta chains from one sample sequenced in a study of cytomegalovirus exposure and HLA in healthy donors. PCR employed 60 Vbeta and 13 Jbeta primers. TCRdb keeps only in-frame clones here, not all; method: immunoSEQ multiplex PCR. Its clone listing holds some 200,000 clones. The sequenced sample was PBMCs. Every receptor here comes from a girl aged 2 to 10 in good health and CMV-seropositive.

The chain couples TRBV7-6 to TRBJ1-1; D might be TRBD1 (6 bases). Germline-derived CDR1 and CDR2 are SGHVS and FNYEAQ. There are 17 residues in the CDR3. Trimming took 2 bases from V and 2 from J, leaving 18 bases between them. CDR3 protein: CASSLSTGRGANTEAFF. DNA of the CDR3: TGTGCCAGCAGCTTATCAACAGGGAGAGGGGCCAACACTGAAGCTTTCTTT.

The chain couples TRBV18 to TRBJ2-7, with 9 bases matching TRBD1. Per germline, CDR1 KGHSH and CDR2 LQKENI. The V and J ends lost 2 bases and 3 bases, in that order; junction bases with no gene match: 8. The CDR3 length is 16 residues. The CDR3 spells CASSPWPQGQGYEQYF. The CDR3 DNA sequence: TGTGCCAGCTCACCATGGCCTCAGGGACAGGGCTACGAGCAGTACTTC. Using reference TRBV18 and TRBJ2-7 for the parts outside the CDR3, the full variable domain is NAGVMQNPRHLVRRRGQEARLRCSPMKGHSHVYWYRQLPEEGLKFMVYLQKENIIDESGMPKERFSAEFPKEGPSILRIQQVVRGDSAAYFCASSPWPQGQGYEQYFGPGTRLTVT.

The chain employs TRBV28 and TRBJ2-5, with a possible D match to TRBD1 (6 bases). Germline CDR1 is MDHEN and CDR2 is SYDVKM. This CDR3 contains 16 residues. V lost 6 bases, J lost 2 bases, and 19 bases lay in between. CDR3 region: CASSHRAGDNQETQYF. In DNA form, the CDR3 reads TGTGCCAGCAGCCACCGGGCAGGGGACAATCAAGAGACCCAGTACTTC.

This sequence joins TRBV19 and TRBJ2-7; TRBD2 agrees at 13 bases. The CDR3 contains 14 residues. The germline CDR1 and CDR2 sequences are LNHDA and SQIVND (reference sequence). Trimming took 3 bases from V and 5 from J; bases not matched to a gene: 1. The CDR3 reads CASSMGTSGNEQYF. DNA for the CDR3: TGTGCCAGTAGTATGGGGACTAGCGGGAACGAGCAGTACTTC.

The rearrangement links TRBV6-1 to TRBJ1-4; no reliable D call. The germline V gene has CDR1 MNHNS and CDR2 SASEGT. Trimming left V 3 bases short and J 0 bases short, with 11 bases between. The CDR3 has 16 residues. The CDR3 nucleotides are TGTGCCAGCAGTGATCAATCCCTATCAACTAATGAAAAACTGTTTTTT. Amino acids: CASSDQSLSTNEKLFF.

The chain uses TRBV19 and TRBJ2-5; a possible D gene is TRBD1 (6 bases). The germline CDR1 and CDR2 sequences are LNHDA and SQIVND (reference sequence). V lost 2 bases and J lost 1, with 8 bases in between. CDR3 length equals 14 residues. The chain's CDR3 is CASSIQGIQETQYF. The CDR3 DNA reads TGTGCCAGTAGTATACAGGGGATCCAAGAGACCCAGTACTTC.

CDR3 residues: CASSLAGTASYNEQFF. Here the CDR3 DNA reads TGTGCCAGCAGCTTGGCCGGGACAGCCTCCTACAATGAGCAGTTCTTC. The gene calls are TRBV5-4 and TRBJ2-1, with 7 bases aligning to TRBD1. CDR3 size: 16 residues. CDR1 and CDR2 from the germline V gene are SGHNT and YYREEE (reference sequence). J lost 0 bases, V lost 0 bases, and 3 bases had no gene match.

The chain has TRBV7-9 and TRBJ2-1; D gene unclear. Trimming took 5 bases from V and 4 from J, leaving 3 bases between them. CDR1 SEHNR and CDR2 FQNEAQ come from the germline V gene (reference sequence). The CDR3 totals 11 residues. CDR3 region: CASSPYNEQFF. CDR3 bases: TGTGCCAGCAGCCCGTACAATGAGCAGTTCTTC.